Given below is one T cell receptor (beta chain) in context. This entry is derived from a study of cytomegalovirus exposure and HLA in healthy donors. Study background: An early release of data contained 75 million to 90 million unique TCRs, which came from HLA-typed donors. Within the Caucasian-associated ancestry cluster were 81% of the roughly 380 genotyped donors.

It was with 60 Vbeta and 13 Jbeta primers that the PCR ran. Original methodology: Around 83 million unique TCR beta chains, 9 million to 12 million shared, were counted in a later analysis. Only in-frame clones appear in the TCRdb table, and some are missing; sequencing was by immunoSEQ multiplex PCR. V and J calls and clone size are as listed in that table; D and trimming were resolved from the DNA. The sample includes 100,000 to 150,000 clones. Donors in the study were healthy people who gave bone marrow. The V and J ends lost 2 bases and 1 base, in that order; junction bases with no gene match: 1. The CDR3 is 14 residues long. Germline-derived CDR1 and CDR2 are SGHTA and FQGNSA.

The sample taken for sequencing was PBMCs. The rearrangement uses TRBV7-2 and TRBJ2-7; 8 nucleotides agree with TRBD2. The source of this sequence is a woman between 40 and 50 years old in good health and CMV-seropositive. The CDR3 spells CASSLTSGSYEQYF. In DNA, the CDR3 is TGTGCCAGCAGCTTAACTAGCGGATCCTACGAGCAGTACTTC.